These T cell receptor beta chains were read from a single sample in a study of shared clonotypes between healthy human individuals. Sequenced by immunoSEQ multiplex PCR; TCRdb stores in-frame clones only, minus some. Counted here are some 2.1 million clones, just under 95% occurring once; the ten biggest clones make up around 1.7%. The specimen was naive CD8+ T cells from PBMCs. The receptors were sampled from a man aged 18 to 29 in good health. Some clones in this sample may be carry-over from other donors' samples. Each CDR3 is given with its conserved first and last residue. The D gene is left open where the match is weak. The size entry is marked missing in some rows and otherwise reads once, few, many or a size class.

TRBV11-2	few	TRBJ1-5	.	13	CASSLDAGWPQHF	TGTGCCAGCAGCTTAGATGCGGGTTGGCCCCAGCATTTT
TRBV2	.	TRBJ1-4	.	14	CASRNREEWEKLFF	TGTGCCAGCAGAAACAGGGAAGAGTGGGAAAAACTGTTTTTT
TRBV15	.	TRBJ2-5	TRBD2	17	CATSRDYGREGRETQYF	TGTGCCACCAGCAGAGATTATGGGCGGGAGGGCCGAGAGACCCAGTACTTC
TRBV28	.	TRBJ1-2	.	14	CASSLRTSRYGYTF	TGTGCCAGCAGTCTCCGGACCTCGCGCTATGGCTACACCTTC
TRBV13	.	TRBJ2-5	.	12	CASSFLQETQYF	TGTGCCAGCAGCTTTCTACAAGAGACCCAGTACTTC
TRBV19	.	TRBJ2-7	.	13	CASSMGGPYEQYF	TGTGCCAGTAGTATGGGGGGGCCCTACGAGCAGTACTTC
TRBV6-5	.	TRBJ1-1	TRBD1	13	CASRDRENTEAFF	TGTGCCAGCCGGGACAGGGAGAACACTGAAGCTTTCTTT
TRBV6-6	.	TRBJ2-3	TRBD2	12	CASLGGADTQYF	TGTGCCAGCCTTGGGGGGGCAGATACGCAGTATTTT
TRBV28	.	TRBJ2-7	.	13	CATTLAVSYEQYF	TGTGCCACCACGCTAGCAGTCTCCTACGAGCAGTACTTC
TRBV7-9	.	TRBJ1-3	.	18	CASSLRDEKGGTGNTIYF	TGTGCCAGCAGCTTAAGGGACGAGAAGGGAGGGACTGGAAACACCATATATTTT
TRBV27	.	TRBJ2-4	.	15	CASSFGGAKMNIQYF	TGTGCCAGCAGTTTTGGGGGGGCTAAGATGAACATTCAGTACTTC
TRBV7-9	.	TRBJ2-7	TRBD2	13	CASRLASSYEQYF	TGTGCCAGCAGACTAGCGTCTTCCTACGAGCAGTACTTC
TRBV6-6	.	TRBJ1-1	.	15	CASSPLGSLNTEAFF	TGTGCCAGCAGTCCCCTTGGAAGCTTGAACACTGAAGCTTTCTTT
TRBV5-1	.	TRBJ2-3	TRBD2	16	CASSPRLAGTTDTQYF	TGCGCCAGCAGCCCGCGGCTAGCGGGAACCACAGATACGCAGTATTTT
TRBV9	.	TRBJ2-2	TRBD2	15	CASSVELALAGELFF	TGTGCCAGCAGCGTGGAACTAGCGTTGGCCGGGGAGCTGTTTTTT
TRBV11-3	once	TRBJ2-3	.	17	CASSETLRSSSTDTQYF	TGTGCCAGCAGCGAAACACTGCGCTCCTCTAGCACAGATACGCAGTATTTT
TRBV7-9	.	TRBJ1-2	.	14	CASSSTGSDYGYTF	TGTGCCAGCAGCTCTACAGGGTCGGACTATGGCTACACCTTC
TRBV7-9	.	TRBJ2-2	TRBD1	16	CASTILDRGYTGELFF	TGTGCCAGCACCATTCTCGACAGGGGATACACCGGGGAGCTGTTTTTT
TRBV27	.	TRBJ2-7	TRBD2	19	CASSLSGVAGGPSPYEQYF	TGTGCCAGCAGCCTCTCTGGGGTAGCGGGAGGGCCGTCTCCCTACGAGCAGTACTTC
TRBV7-3	.	TRBJ2-7	.	14	CASSLGLGTYEQYF	TGTGCCAGCAGCTTAGGACTGGGGACCTACGAGCAGTACTTC
TRBV27	once	TRBJ2-7	.	13	CASSSGRTYEQYF	TGTGCCAGCAGTTCCGGCCGTACCTACGAGCAGTACTTC
TRBV18	.	TRBJ2-3	.	18	CASSPPQLAGISPDTQYF	TGTGCCAGCTCACCACCCCAACTGGCAGGGATCTCTCCAGATACGCAGTATTTT
TRBV7-9	.	TRBJ2-2	.	13	CASSLAYTGELFF	TGTGCCAGCAGCTTAGCCTATACCGGGGAGCTGTTTTTT
TRBV7-9	.	TRBJ1-1	TRBD1	15	CASSLDRGVNTEAFF	TGTGCCAGCAGCTTAGACAGGGGGGTGAACACTGAAGCTTTCTTT